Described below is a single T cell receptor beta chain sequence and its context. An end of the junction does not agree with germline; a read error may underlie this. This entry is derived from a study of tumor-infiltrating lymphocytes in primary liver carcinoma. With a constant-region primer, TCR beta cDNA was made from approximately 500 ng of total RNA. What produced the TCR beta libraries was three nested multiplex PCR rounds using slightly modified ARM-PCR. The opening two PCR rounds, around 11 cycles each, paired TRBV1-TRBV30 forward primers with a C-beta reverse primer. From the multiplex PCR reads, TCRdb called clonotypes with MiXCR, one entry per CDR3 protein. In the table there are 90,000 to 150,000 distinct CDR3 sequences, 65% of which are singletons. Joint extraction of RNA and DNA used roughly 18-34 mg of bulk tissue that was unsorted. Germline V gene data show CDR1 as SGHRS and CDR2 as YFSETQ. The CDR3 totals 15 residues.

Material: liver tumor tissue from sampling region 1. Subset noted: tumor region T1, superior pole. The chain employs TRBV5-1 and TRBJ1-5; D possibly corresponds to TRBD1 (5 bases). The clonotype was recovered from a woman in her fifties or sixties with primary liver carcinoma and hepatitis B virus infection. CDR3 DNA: TGCGCCAGCAAATTGGACACACTTAGCAATCAGCCCCACCATTTT. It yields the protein CASKLDTLSNQPHHF.